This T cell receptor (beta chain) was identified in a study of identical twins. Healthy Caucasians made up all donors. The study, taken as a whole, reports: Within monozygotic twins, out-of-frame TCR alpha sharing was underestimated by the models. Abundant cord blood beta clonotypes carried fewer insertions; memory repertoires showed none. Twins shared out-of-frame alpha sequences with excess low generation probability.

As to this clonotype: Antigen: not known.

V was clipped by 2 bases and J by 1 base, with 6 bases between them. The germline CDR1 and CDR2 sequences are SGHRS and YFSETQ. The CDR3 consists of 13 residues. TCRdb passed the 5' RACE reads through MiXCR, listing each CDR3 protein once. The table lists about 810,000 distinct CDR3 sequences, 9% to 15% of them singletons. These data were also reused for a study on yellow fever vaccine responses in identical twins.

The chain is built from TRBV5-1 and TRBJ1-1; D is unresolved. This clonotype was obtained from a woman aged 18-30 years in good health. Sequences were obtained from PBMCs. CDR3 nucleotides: TGCGCCAGCAGCTTTCACAAGAACACTGAAGCTTTCTTT. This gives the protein CASSFHKNTEAFF. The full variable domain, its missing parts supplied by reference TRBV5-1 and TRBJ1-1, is KAGVTQTPRYLIKTRGQQVTLSCSPISGHRSVSWYQQTPGQGLQFLFEYFSETQRNKGNFPGRFSGRQFSNSRSEMNVSTLELGDSALYLCASSFHKNTEAFFGQGTRLTVV.